These T cell receptor beta chains were read from a single sample in a study of T-cell memory formation after mild COVID-19. TCRdb independently ran MiXCR on the 5' RACE reads; one entry per CDR3 protein. Of roughly 100,000 distinct CDR3 sequences in the sample, less than 15% were seen once. The material sequenced was PBMCs or a T cell subset sorted from them (not recorded which). The source of these receptors is an adult woman who had mild COVID-19 (a few samples of this study predate the infection). Cell type and time point are not known. CDR3s include the opening cysteine and the closing phenylalanine or tryptophan. The order of the fields is V gene, CDR3 protein.

TRBV4-3 | CASSQGNKGASGNEQFF
TRBV7-2 | CASSYKAPHTDTQYF
TRBV2 | CATLRPGPSEQFF
TRBV6-6 | CASTIADQETQYF
TRBV24-1 | CATSDFGREAFF
TRBV7-6 | CASSFSGESYEQYF
TRBV29-1 | CSVGRGSTNEQFF
TRBV11-2 | CASSLSDSHYGYTF
TRBV7-8 | CASSPGSDYNEQFF
TRBV18 | CASSPGTSGSPRVVYNEQFF
TRBV7-6 | CASSDRATSTDTQYF
TRBV25-1 | CASSNQGGGYTF
TRBV6-1 | CASSESSGSEETQYF
TRBV6-2/TRBV6-3 | CASSYEEGGTSLGNEQFF
TRBV27 | CASSPAGNEQFF
TRBV5-1 | CASSSRQGAGANVLTF
TRBV10-3 | CAISGPAGGPILSSYEQYF
TRBV4-1 | CASSQESGVGSNEQFF
TRBV7-9 | CASSSRDREYEQYF
TRBV14 | CASSQEPDFTDTQYF
TRBV11-2 | CASSSPGQGASEQFF
TRBV5-1 | CASSLRQNTGELFF
TRBV29-1 | CSVVAENPMLAKNIQYF
TRBV7-6 | CASSYGLAGGETQYF
TRBV4-2 | CASSQDGLAGRNEQFF
TRBV4-2 | CASSPPGDQPQHF
TRBV6-6 | CASSYFIQGFYGYTF
TRBV6-5 | CASSRGPLNEQYF
TRBV7-9 | CAEVGQGLETQYF
TRBV6-1 | CASSLWTGIYEQYF
TRBV20-1 | CSASQGDRGEQYF
TRBV5-1 | CASSLAGGHEQFF
TRBV29-1 | CSVADTGELFF
TRBV12-3/TRBV12-4 | CATLQGAGTEAFF
TRBV5-1 | CASTHRDLVNNEQFF
TRBV4-1 | CASSQGVVGNEQFF
TRBV7-8 | CASSLYPGSKNIQYF
TRBV5-1 | CASSPDDGAPLPDTEAFF
TRBV5-1 | CASSLEGSTYEQYF
TRBV19 | CASSLDVYNEQFF
TRBV20-1 | CSAKPTTGFILYEQYF
TRBV20-1 | CSARTGTSGYSTDTQYF
TRBV5-1 | CASSYLETQYF
TRBV12-3/TRBV12-4 | CASRDRGNTGELFF
TRBV4-3 | CASSQDRWTLGTQYF
TRBV7-8 | CASSSTGTGSYEQYF
TRBV5-6 | CASSRFESYTIYF
TRBV6-2/TRBV6-3 | CASSPQGRNEQFF
TRBV6-1 | CASSEQNFSYEQYF
TRBV7-6 | CASSSSLHPYEQYF
TRBV6-2/TRBV6-3 | CASSYAAGGSYNEQFF
TRBV5-1 | CASSFTGGGEQFF
TRBV4-1 | CASSQLGEGSEAFF
TRBV2 | CASSEPREMSTDTQYF
TRBV5-4 | CASSLVETSEAFF
TRBV12-3/TRBV12-4 | CASGGSYNEQFF
TRBV4-2 | CASSPSPVGTDTQYF
TRBV20-1 | CSARKGASYEQYF
TRBV7-2 | CASSLTGGGETQYF